This TCR beta chain was recovered during a study of T-cell reconstitution after alpha-beta-depleted transplantation in children. Study-wide findings and caveats: Surviving recipient cells, namely T cells and thymic progenitors, were the source of high day-60 TCRbeta diversity in some patients. At the one-year point after transplant, T-cell counts and TCRbeta diversity were found to come mostly from T cells that had been newly produced. Expanded clones from the graft, numbering several hundred, reportedly supplied alpha-beta T cells about two months after transplant.

Molecular barcoding with unique molecular identifiers was used for the TCRbeta library. In TCRdb, the PCR reads were re-called with MiXCR into one record per CDR3 protein. The sample contains 330,000 or so distinct CDR3 sequences, over 7.5% of which appear only once. The V and J ends lost 7 bases and 3 bases respectively, with 12 bases between them. The CDR3 extends over 14 amino acids. Germline CDR1 MNHNS, CDR2 SASEGT. This clonotype appeared many times. Its antigen is currently unknown. The sequenced sample was peripheral blood, obtained 360 days after TCRalphabeta/CD19-depleted stem cell transplant. The V and J genes are TRBV6-1 and TRBJ1-4; D is uncertain. The clonotype comes from a female patient aged 2-9 years who had a stem cell transplant for Fanconi anemia, so the T cells may come from the graft donor. The CDR3 here is CASTHGVPNEKLFF. In DNA, the CDR3 is TGTGCCAGCACCCACGGGGTACCTAATGAAAAACTGTTTTTT.